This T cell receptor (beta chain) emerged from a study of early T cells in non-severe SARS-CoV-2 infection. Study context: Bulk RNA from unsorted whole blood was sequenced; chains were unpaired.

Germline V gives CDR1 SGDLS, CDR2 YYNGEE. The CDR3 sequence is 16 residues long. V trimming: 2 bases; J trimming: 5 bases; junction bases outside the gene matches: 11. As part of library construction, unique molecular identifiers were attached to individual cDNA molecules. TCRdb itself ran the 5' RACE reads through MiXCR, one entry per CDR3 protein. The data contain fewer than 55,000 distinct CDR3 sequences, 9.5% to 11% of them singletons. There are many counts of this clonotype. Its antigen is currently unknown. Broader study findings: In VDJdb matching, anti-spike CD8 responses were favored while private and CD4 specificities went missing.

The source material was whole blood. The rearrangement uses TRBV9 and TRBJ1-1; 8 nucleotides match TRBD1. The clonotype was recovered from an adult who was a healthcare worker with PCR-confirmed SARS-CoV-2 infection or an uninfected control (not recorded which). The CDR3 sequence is CASSVGPKQGGTEAFF. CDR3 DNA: TGTGCCAGCAGCGTGGGCCCCAAACAGGGGGGGACTGAAGCTTTCTTT.